These 11 T cell receptor beta chains came from one sample sequenced in a study of T cells after yellow fever vaccination. TCRdb re-analysed the 5' RACE reads in MiXCR, keeping a single row per CDR3 protein. The sample records hundreds of thousands of distinct CDR3 sequences, 9% to 15% being singletons. The sequencing here drew on PBMCs, taken on the day of the yellow fever booster vaccination. The receptors originated from a man younger than 45 who received the YFV17D yellow fever vaccine.

This clonotype was counted only a few times. The rearrangement joins TRBV6-5 to TRBJ1-6; D uncertain. This CDR3 region has 14 residues. Germline CDR1 MNHEY, CDR2 SVGAGI. V lost 2 bases and J 4 bases, leaving 6 bases between the germline ends. The CDR3 region is CASSYPSYNSPLHF. The CDR3 region has the DNA TGTGCCAGCAGTTACCCTTCGTATAATTCACCCCTCCACTTT.

The genes are TRBV12-3 or TRBV12-4 and TRBJ2-1, with 7 bases fitting TRBD2. The CDR3 spans 15 residues. The trim removed 3 bases at V and 8 bases at J, leaving 10 bases unmatched. This CDR3 reads CASSFGGGPIDEQFF. CDR3 DNA: TGTGCCAGCAGTTTTGGGGGAGGGCCTATCGATGAGCAGTTCTTC.

This clonotype was observed a few times. The chain has TRBV9 and TRBJ2-7, with D possibly TRBD2 on 6 matching bases. Germline-derived CDR1 and CDR2 are SGDLS and YYNGEE. The ends were cut back, 4 bases at V and 4 bases at J, with 18 bases in the middle. CDR3 length: 15 residues. The CDR3 reads CASSPWRGGRYEQYF. The CDR3 region has the DNA TGTGCCAGCAGCCCGTGGAGGGGAGGCCGATACGAGCAGTACTTC.

CDR3 nucleotide sequence: TGCGCCAGCAGCCCCAGATCCTCAGATACGCAGTATTTT. It codes for CASSPRSSDTQYF. The V gene is TRBV4-1, the J gene TRBJ2-3, with unresolved D. The CDR3 totals 13 residues. CDR1 and CDR2 (germline): MGHRA, YSYEKL. V was pared by 4 bases and J by 4 bases, with 9 bases between.

The V and J genes are TRBV5-4 and TRBJ2-3; 8 nucleotides line up with TRBD1. V lost 1 base, J lost 4 bases, and 8 bases stayed unmatched. The CDR3 sequence is 16 residues long. Germline V gene sequence: CDR1 SGHNT, CDR2 YYREEE (reference sequence). The CDR3 sequence: CASSLRAGGASDTQYF. The CDR3 nucleotides are TGTGCCAGCAGCTTGAGGGCAGGGGGCGCGTCAGATACGCAGTATTTT.

This chain links TRBV19 with TRBJ2-7, with 10 positions matching TRBD2. This CDR3 has 14 residues. Germline-derived CDR1 and CDR2 are LNHDA and SQIVND (reference sequence). Trimming took 10 bases from V and 0 from J; bases not matched to a gene: 6. The DNA for the CDR3 is TGTGCCACCAAACTAGCGGGAAGCTCCTACGAGCAGTACTTC. The encoded protein is CATKLAGSSYEQYF.

The genes are TRBV12-3 or TRBV12-4 and TRBJ2-7; tentative D call: TRBD1 (5 bases). The CDR3 is 14 amino acids. V was cut by 6 bases and J by 0 bases, with 12 bases left in between. CDR3 residues: CASSIGAVSYEQYF. In nucleotides, the CDR3 is TGTGCCAGCAGCATAGGGGCGGTCTCCTACGAGCAGTACTTC.

The CDR3 coding sequence is TGCAGGCCCGTTGGGGCGGTCACTGAAGCTTTCTTT. It is translated as CRPVGAVTEAFF. This chain links TRBV20-1 with TRBJ1-1, with a tentative D call TRBD1 (5 bases). The CDR3 totals 12 residues. CDR1 and CDR2 from the germline V gene are DFQATT and SNEGSKA (reference sequence).

The V call is TRBV6-1, the J call TRBJ1-6; TRBD1 aligns across 11 bases. V dropped 6 bases and J dropped 5; count of bases not matched to a gene: 15. This CDR3 is 19 amino acids long. Germline CDR1 is MNHNS and CDR2 is SASEGT. The CDR3 here is CASSKPGQGGRPDNSPLHF. The CDR3 DNA is TGTGCCAGCAGCAAACCGGGACAGGGGGGCCGCCCGGATAATTCACCCCTCCACTTT.

The V gene is TRBV7-9, the J gene TRBJ2-7, with TRBD2 identical over 10 bases. The V gene end was trimmed by 5 bases and the J gene end by 5 bases; junction bases not matched to a gene: 3. The germline gives CDR1 SEHNR, CDR2 FQNEAQ (reference sequence). This CDR3 region has 13 residues. The CDR3 nucleotides are TGTGCCAGCAGCCCCGGGACTAGCGACGAGCAGTACTTC. Residues: CASSPGTSDEQYF.

J is TRBJ2-7 and V is TRBV28; TRBD1 aligns across 12 bases. CDR1 is MDHEN, CDR2 SYDVKM, per germline. V dropped 2 bases and J dropped 1; count of bases not matched to a gene: 3. CDR3 length equals 16 residues. The CDR3 region has the DNA TGTGCCAGCAGTTTAGGGGGACAGGGGGCTTCCTACGAGCAGTACTTC. As protein: CASSLGGQGASYEQYF.